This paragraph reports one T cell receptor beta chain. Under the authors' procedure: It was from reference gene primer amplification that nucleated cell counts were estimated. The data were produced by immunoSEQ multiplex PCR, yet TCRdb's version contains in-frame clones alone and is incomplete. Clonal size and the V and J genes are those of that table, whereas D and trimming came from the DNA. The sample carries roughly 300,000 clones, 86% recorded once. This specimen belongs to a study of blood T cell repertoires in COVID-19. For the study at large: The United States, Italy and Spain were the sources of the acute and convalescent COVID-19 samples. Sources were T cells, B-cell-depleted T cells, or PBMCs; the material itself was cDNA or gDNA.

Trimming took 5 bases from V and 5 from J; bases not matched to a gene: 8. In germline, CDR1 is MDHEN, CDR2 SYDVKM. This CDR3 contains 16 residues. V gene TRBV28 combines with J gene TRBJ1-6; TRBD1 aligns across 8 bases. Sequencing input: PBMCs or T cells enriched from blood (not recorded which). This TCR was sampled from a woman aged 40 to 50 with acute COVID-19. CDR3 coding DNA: TGTGCCAGCAGTCTTGCGGGGACAGGAAATAATTCACCCCTCCACTTT. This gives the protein CASSLAGTGNNSPLHF.